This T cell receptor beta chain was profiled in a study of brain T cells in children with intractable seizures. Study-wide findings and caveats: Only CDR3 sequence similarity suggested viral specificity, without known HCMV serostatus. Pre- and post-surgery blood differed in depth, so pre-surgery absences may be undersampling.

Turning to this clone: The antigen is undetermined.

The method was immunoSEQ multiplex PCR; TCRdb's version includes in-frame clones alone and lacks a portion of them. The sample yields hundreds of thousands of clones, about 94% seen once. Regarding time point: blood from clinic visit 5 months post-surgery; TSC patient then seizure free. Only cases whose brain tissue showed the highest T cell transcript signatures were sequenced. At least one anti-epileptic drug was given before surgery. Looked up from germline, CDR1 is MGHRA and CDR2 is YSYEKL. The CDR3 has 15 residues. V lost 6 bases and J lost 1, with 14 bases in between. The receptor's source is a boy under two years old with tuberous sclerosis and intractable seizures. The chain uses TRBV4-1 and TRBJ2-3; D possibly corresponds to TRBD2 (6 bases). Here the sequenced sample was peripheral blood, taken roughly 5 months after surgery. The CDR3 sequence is CASSPRGSGTDTQYF. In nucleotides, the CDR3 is TGCGCCAGCAGTCCCCGGGGGAGCGGCACAGATACGCAGTATTTT.